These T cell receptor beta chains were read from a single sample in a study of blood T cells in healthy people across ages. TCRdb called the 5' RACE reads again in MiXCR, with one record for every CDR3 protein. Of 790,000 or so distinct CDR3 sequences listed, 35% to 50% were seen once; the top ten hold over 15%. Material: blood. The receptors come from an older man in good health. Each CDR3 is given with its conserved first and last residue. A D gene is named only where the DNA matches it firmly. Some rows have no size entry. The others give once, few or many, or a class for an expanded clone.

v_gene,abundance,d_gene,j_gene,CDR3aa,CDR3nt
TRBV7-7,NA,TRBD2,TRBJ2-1,CACSKLAGAREQFF,TGTGCCTGTTCCAAACTAGCGGGAGCGCGGGAGCAGTTCTTC
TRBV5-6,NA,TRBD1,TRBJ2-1,CASSRRTGTYNEQFF,TGTGCCAGCAGCCGCCGGACAGGGACCTACAATGAGCAGTTCTTC
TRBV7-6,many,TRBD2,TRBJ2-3,CASSLSTSGITDTQYF,TGTGCCAGCAGCTTAAGCACTAGCGGGATCACAGATACGCAGTATTTT
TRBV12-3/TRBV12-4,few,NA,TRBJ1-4,CASSLYGGLFF,TGTGCCAGCAGTTTATATGGGGGACTGTTTTTT
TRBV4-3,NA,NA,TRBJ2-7,CASSQAEGGSYEQYF,TGCGCCAGCAGCCAAGCGGAAGGGGGTAGTTACGAGCAGTACTTC
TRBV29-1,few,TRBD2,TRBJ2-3,CSVATSGSNTDTQYF,TGCAGCGTGGCGACTAGCGGGAGTAACACAGATACGCAGTATTTT
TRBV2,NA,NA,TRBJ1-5,CASSGRPGEPQHF,TGTGCCAGCAGTGGACGGCCTGGGGAGCCCCAGCATTTT
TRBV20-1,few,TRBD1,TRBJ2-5,CSAPTGGMETQYF,TGCAGTGCTCCTACAGGGGGTATGGAGACCCAGTACTTC
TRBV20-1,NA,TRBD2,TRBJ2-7,CSASGLAGADEQYF,TGCAGTGCTAGCGGACTAGCGGGAGCCGACGAGCAGTACTTC
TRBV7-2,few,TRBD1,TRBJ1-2,CASRPTGGPGYTF,TGTGCCAGCAGACCTACAGGGGGCCCTGGCTACACCTTC
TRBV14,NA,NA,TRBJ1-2,CASSPVNIGRAGYTF,TGTGCCAGCAGCCCCGTAAACATCGGAAGGGCAGGCTACACCTTC
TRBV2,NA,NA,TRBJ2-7,CASSRDGFSYEQYF,TGTGCCAGCAGTCGAGACGGGTTCTCCTACGAGCAGTACTTC
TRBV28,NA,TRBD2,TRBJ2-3,CASSPHRTGLAGGDTQYF,TGTGCCAGCAGCCCCCATCGCACGGGACTGGCGGGAGGAGATACGCAGTATTTT
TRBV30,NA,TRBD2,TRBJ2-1,CASTSDSGRGSYNEQFF,TGTGCCTCAACGAGTGATAGCGGGAGGGGCTCCTACAATGAGCAGTTCTTC
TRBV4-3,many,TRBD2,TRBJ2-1,CASSQDVIAGGPYNEQFF,TGCGCCAGCAGCCAAGATGTCATAGCGGGAGGGCCCTACAATGAGCAGTTCTTC
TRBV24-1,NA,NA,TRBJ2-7,CATSDTASWVYNEQYF,TGTGCCACCAGTGATACAGCTAGTTGGGTCTACAATGAGCAGTACTTC
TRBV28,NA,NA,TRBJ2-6,CASASLQHSGANLLTF,TGTGCCAGCGCTTCCCTACAGCACTCTGGGGCCAACTTACTGACTTTC
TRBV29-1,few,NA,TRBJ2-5,CSVAGAGEETQYF,TGCAGCGTTGCGGGAGCCGGCGAAGAGACCCAGTACTTC
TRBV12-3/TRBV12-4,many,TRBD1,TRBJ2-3,CASSPGQGGDTQYF,TGTGCCAGCAGTCCCGGACAGGGGGGTGATACGCAGTATTTT
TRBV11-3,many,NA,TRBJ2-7,CASSFPGVGEQYF,TGTGCCAGCAGCTTCCCGGGTGTAGGCGAGCAGTACTTC
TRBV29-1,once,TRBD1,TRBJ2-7,CSVESGTGPYEQYF,TGCAGCGTTGAATCTGGGACAGGGCCCTACGAGCAGTACTTC
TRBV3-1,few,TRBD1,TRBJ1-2,CASSPKTGTYGYTF,TGTGCCAGCAGCCCCAAGACAGGGACCTATGGCTACACCTTC
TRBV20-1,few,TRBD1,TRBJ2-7,CSASFPRDRGHREQYF,TGCAGTGCTAGCTTCCCACGGGACAGGGGACATAGAGAGCAGTACTTC
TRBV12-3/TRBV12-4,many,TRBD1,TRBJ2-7,CASRKTGGTSYEQYF,TGTGCCAGCAGAAAGACAGGGGGTACGTCCTACGAGCAGTACTTC
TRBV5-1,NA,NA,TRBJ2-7,CASSLAGTGPNYEQYF,TGCGCCAGCAGCTTGGCCGGAACGGGGCCCAACTACGAGCAGTACTTC
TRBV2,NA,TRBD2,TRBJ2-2,CASRNGGENGELFF,TGTGCCAGCAGAAACGGGGGGGAAAACGGGGAGCTGTTTTTT
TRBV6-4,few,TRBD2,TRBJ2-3,CASSDSGLAGRDTQYF,TGTGCCAGCAGTGACTCGGGACTAGCGGGAAGGGATACGCAGTATTTT
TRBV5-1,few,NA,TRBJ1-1,CASSPFLGSMNTEAFF,TGCGCCAGCAGCCCCTTTTTGGGCTCCATGAACACTGAAGCTTTCTTT